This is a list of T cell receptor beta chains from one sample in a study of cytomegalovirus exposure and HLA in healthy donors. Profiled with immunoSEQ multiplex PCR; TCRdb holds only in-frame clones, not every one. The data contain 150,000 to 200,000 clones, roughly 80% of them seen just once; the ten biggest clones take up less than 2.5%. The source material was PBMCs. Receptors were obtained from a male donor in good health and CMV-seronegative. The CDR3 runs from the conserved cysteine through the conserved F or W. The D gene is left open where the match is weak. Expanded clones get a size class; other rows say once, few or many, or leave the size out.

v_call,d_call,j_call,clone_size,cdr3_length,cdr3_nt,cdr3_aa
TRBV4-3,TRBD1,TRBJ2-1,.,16,TGCGCCAGCAGCCAAGGGGACAGGGGGATTTACAATGAGCAGTTCTTC,CASSQGDRGIYNEQFF
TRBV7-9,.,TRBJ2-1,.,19,TGTGCCAGCAGCTTAGATTTAAGTTGGGGCAGGGTAACCTACAATGAGCAGTTCTTC,CASSLDLSWGRVTYNEQFF
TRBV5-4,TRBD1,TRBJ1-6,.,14,TGTGCCAGCAGCCCAGGGGGCTCTAATTCACCCCTCCACTTT,CASSPGGSNSPLHF
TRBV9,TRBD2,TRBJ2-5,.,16,TGTGCCAGCAGCGTAGATGGAGCGGGAGAGGCTGAGACCCAGTACTTC,CASSVDGAGEAETQYF
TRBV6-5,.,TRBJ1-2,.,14,TGTGCCAGCAGTAGGACAGCGATGATGGGTGGCTACACCTTC,CASSRTAMMGGYTF
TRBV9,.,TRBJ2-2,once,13,TGTGCCAGCAGCGTAGTCGGGGGACGGGAGCTGTTTTTT,CASSVVGGRELFF
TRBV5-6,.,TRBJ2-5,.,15,TGTGCCAGCAGCTTAGAGGCCGTGAGGCAAGAGACCCAGTACTTC,CASSLEAVRQETQYF
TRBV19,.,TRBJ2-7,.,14,TGTGCCAGTAGCCCGACAGTCCTAGCCTACGAGCAGTACTTC,CASSPTVLAYEQYF
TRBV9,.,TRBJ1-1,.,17,TGTGCCAGCAGCGTAGATGGGGTCTCAGGGGTGGTCACTGAAGCTTTCTTT,CASSVDGVSGVVTEAFF
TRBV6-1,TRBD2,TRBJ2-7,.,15,TGTGCCAGCAGCCCTACTAGCGGGAATCAGTACGAGCAGTACTTC,CASSPTSGNQYEQYF
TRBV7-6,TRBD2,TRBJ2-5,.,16,TGTGCCAGCAGCTTATATCCGGGAGGGCCTCAAGAGACCCAGTACTTC,CASSLYPGGPQETQYF
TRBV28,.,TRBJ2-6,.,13,TGTGCCAGCATTACATCTGGGGCCAACGTCCTGACTTTC,CASITSGANVLTF
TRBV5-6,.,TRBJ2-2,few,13,TGTGCCAGCAGCTTGGTTTCAATCGGGGAGCTGTTTTTT,CASSLVSIGELFF
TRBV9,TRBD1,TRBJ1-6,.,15,TGTGCCAGCAGCGTAGCCGGACAGGAAAATTCACCCCTCCACTTT,CASSVAGQENSPLHF
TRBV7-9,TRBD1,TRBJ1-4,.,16,TGTGCCAGCAGCTTAGGTTCCGGGACAGGCGTTGAAAAACTGTTTTTT,CASSLGSGTGVEKLFF
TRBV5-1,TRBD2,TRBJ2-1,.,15,TGCGCCAGCAGCTCTAGCGGGAGCGCCCACAATGAGCAGTTCTTC,CASSSSGSAHNEQFF
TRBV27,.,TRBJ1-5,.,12,TGTGCCAGCAGAACTCGGAATCAGCCCCAGCATTTT,CASRTRNQPQHF
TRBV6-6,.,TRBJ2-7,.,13,TGTGCCAGCAGTACTACAGGGTCCTACGAGCAGTACTTC,CASSTTGSYEQYF
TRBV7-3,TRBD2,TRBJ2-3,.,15,TGTGCCAGCAGCACAGGACTAGCGGGGGCAGATACGCAGTATTTT,CASSTGLAGADTQYF
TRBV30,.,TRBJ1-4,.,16,TGTGCCTGGAGTAAAACTACCGGGACAAGTAATGAAAAACTGTTTTTT,CAWSKTTGTSNEKLFF
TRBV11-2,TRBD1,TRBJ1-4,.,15,TGTGCCAGCAGCGCGCGGACAGGGTTAAGCGAAAAACTGTTTTTT,CASSARTGLSEKLFF
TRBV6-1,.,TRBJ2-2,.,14,TGTGCCAGCACCCGAGTCATGGACACCGGGGAGCTGTTTTTT,CASTRVMDTGELFF
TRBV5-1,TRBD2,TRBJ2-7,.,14,TGCGCCAGCAGCTCTTTGACTAGCGAGAGCGAGCAGTACTTC,CASSSLTSESEQYF
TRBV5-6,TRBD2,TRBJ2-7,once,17,TGTGCCAGCAGCTTTGCGGCAAGCGGGAGGTCAAGGCACGAGCAGTACTTC,CASSFAASGRSRHEQYF
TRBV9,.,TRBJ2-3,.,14,TGTGCCAGCAGCGTAGCCCAGTTCTCAGATACGCAGTATTTT,CASSVAQFSDTQYF
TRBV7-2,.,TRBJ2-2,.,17,TGTGCCAGCAGCTTAGCCCCCGTACAGGGGAACACCGGGGAGCTGTTTTTT,CASSLAPVQGNTGELFF
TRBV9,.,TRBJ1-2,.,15,TGTGCCAGCAGCGTCGCCAGGGGCGCCGACTATGGCTACACCTTC,CASSVARGADYGYTF
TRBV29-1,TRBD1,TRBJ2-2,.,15,TGCAGCGTTGAAGTCCCGGACAGGGTCACCGGGGAGCTGTTTTTT,CSVEVPDRVTGELFF
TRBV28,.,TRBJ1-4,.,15,TGTGCCAGCAATACTGAGGCGAGTGGTGGTGAAAAACTGTTTTTT,CASNTEASGGEKLFF
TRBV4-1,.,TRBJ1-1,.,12,TGCGCCAGTCAGTCCTTGACATGGAAAGCTTTCTTT,CASQSLTWKAFF
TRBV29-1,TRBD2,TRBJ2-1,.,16,TGCAGCGTGACCGGACTAGCGGGAGGCACCTACAATGAGCAGTTCTTC,CSVTGLAGGTYNEQFF
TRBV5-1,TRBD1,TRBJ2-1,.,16,TGCGCCAGCAGCTTGGGACAGGGGGCGTCCTACAATGAGCAGTTCTTC,CASSLGQGASYNEQFF
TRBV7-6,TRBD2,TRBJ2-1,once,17,TGTGCCAGCAGCTTAGAGGCGAGCGGGAGGGTATACAATGAGCAGTTCTTC,CASSLEASGRVYNEQFF
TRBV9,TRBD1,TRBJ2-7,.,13,TGTGCCAGCAGCGAGGGACAGGGAACCGAGCAGTACTTC,CASSEGQGTEQYF
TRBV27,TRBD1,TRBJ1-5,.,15,TGTGCCAGCAGCCCCGGGACAGGGGTTGGTCAGCCCCAGCATTTT,CASSPGTGVGQPQHF
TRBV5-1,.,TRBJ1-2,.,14,TGCGCCAGCAGCCCACAACAGGGCGGCTATGGCTACACCTTC,CASSPQQGGYGYTF
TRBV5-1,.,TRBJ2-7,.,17,TGCGCCAGCAGCTTGGCTCTCCGCCGGGACACCGTCTACGAGCAGTACTTC,CASSLALRRDTVYEQYF
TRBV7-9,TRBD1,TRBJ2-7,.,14,TGTGCCAGCAGCTCCCGGGACAGAGACTACGAGCAGTACTTC,CASSSRDRDYEQYF
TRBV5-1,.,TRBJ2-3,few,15,TGCGCCAGCAGCTTAACGGGAGCAGTCACAGATACGCAGTATTTT,CASSLTGAVTDTQYF
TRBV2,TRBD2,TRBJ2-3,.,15,TGTGCCAGCGGGGGGGTTGTCATTAAGGCCGATACGCAGTATTTT,CASGGVVIKADTQYF
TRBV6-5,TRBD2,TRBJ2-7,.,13,TGTGCCAGCGAATCTAGCGGGAGTTACGAGCAGTACTTC,CASESSGSYEQYF
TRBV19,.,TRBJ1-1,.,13,TGTGCCAGTAGTACAGGACATCCAAGTGAAGCTTTCTTT,CASSTGHPSEAFF
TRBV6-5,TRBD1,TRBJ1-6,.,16,TGTGCCAGCAGTTCACCCCGGACAGGGGTTGTTTCACCCCTCCACTTT,CASSSPRTGVVSPLHF
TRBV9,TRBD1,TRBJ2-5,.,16,TGTGCCAGCAGCGTAGCGACAGGGGGCTTGTCAGAGACCCAGTACTTC,CASSVATGGLSETQYF